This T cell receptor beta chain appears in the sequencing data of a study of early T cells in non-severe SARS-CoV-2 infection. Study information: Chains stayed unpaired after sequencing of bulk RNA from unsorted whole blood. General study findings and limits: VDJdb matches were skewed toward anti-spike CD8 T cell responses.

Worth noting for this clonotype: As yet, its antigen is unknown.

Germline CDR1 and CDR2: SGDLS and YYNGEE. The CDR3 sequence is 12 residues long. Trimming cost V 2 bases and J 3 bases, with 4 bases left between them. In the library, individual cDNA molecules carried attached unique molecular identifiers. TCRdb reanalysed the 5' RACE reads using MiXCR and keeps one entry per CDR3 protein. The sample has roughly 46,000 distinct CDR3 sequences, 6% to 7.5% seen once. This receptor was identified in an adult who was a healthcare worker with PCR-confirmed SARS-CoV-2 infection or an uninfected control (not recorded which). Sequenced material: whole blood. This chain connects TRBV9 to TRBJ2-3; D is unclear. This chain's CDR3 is CASSVTTDTQYF. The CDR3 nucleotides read TGTGCCAGCAGCGTTACTACAGATACGCAGTATTTT.